A single T cell receptor (beta chain) is shown here with its context. This clonotype was detected once. It has no known antigen specificity. No base-level quality is on record; no much larger clone is a single base apart. A single read makes a weak case. Trimming costs V 7 bases and J 1 base, and their ends lie 14 bases apart. Reading the germline V gene gives CDR1 MNHEY and CDR2 SVGAGI. There are 15 amino acids in the CDR3, from cysteine to phenylalanine inclusive. The CDR3 DNA has 45 bases and is translated from base 1. The record originates from a study of CD8 T cells in Susac syndrome (dated by TCRdb to 2018 to 2020). In terms of the full investigation: Repertoire sequencing was used to test whether CD8+ T cell activation and differentiation in Susac syndrome was antigen driven. The clonality of the CD8+ T cell repertoire was compared across approximately eleven healthy donors, some 14 Susac syndrome patients and about 16 multiple sclerosis patients. Results and caveats for the whole study, not just this receptor: The TCR sequencing and HLA analysis was acknowledged to have included a relatively small number of individuals.

Peripheral blood CD8+ and CD4+ T cells from healthy donors, Susac syndrome patients and multiple sclerosis patients were profiled using high-throughput TCR beta sequencing. The multiple sclerosis controls were treatment-naive patients whose relapsing-remitting disease, either stable or active, fulfilled the revised McDonald criteria. Bulk CD8+ and CD4+ T cells were purified magnetically by negative isolation, whereas CD8+ TEMRA cells were enriched by FACS. Blood was collected in EDTA tubes and processed within 24 hours, with PBMCs isolated through density gradient centrifugation. PBMCs intended for TCR sequencing were cryopreserved in liquid nitrogen and were subsequently thawed in a 37 degrees C water bath. Purity of sorted or isolated CD4+, CD8+ and CD8+ TEMRA cells was at least 90%. RNA was extracted using the RNeasy kit, and roughly 0.5 to 1 ug of the RNA was reverse transcribed with random hexamers. The immunoSEQ multiplex PCR assay, covering 54 Vbeta and 13 Jbeta segments, was used to amplify TCR beta CDR3 regions. To correct PCR amplification bias, a synthetic template baseline was used for both primer optimization and computational correction. As for how the authors treated the data: Reads were annotated to V, D and J genes according to IMGT and were analyzed with immunoSEQ Analyzer, with only productive sequences retained. Clonality was computed as one minus Shannon entropy normalized by log2 of the number of productive unique sequences. For each patient and control, public and private clones were evaluated within the 100 most prevalent clones. Clones were defined as Susac-specific if absent from the healthy and MS cohorts, from 1052 published viral clones and from other ImmuneACCESS disease sequences. TCRdb reran the public reads through fastp at Q25 and MiXCR, keeping productive beta chains. Here each entry gathers all rows of one CDR3 protein and keeps the most common genes and DNA. V and J calls and clone size were set by TCRdb, not the authors. Here the sample has fewer than 350,000 distinct CDR3 sequences; 85% occur a single time. Approximately 0.2% of the sample comes from the top ten.

The sequenced sample was CD8+ T cells from PBMCs. Rearrangement joined TRBV6-5 to TRBJ2-1; the D region possibly corresponds to TRBD2 (6 bases align). The clonotype was recovered from a human donor with multiple sclerosis. The CDR3 reads CASTHTEGSYNEQFF. The nucleotide sequence reads TGTGCCAGCACCCACACGGAGGGGTCCTACAATGAGCAGTTCTTC.